The present entry profiles one T cell receptor (beta chain) with its context. Its antigen is currently unknown. The sample originates from a study of T cell responses to AZD1222 COVID-19 vaccine. The study's findings and limits: Along spike, vaccine-associated CD4 TCRs were found throughout, with dominance at 160-218 and 743-854. Of spike-specific TCRs, nearly half reportedly target regions left unmutated in variants. At study baseline, merely five or six AZD1222 recipients were seropositive. Receipt of two AZD1222 doses was followed by a rise in Spike-specific TCR breadth and depth.

TCRdb's table, derived via immunoSEQ multiplex PCR, lists solely in-frame clones and lacks some. The table records about 150,000 clones, about nine tenths of them present only once. The TCR originated in an adult who received the AZD1222 COVID-19 vaccine. This specimen consisted of peripheral blood, obtained 28 days after the second AZD1222 dose.

CDR3 sequence (DNA): TGTGCCAGCTCATCTCCGGGACACGCGAACTGGAACACTGAAGCTTTCTTT. Amino acid sequence: CASSSPGHANWNTEAFF. The chain employs TRBV18 and TRBJ1-1, with D perhaps matching TRBD1 (6 bases). V was trimmed by 5 bases and J by 1 base, leaving 20 bases between them. The CDR3 totals 17 residues. The germline V gene encodes CDR1 KGHSH and CDR2 LQKENI.